These 20 T cell receptor beta chains share one sample of origin, sequenced in a study of vaccination and CD4 T cells after COVID-19. The treatment here: roughly ten-day PBMC culture with coronavirus spike peptide pools or control peptides (ViraFEST assay). These receptors have no known antigen. Cultured CD4+ T-cell DNA underwent Oncomine TCR Beta short-read sequencing. One entry per CDR3 protein, called by TCRdb with MiXCR from the PCR reads. The sample lists about 19,000 distinct CDR3 sequences; roughly three fifths were seen once. Sequenced sample: CD4+ T cells from blood, cultured in vitro. All receptors come from a human donor who had recovered from COVID-19.

The gene calls are TRBV27 and TRBJ1-5; D is uncertain. Trimming cost V 0 bases and J 10 bases, with 16 bases left between them. There are 15 residues in the CDR3. Per the germline V gene, CDR1 is MNHEY and CDR2 is SMNVEV (reference sequence). The CDR3 DNA follows: TGTGCCAGCAGTTTATCGCCAGGAGGAGATGAACCCCAGCATTTT. Residues: CASSLSPGGDEPQHF.

The rearrangement joins TRBV20-1 to TRBJ2-1; TRBD2 agrees at 9 bases. The germline gives CDR1 DFQATT, CDR2 SNEGSKA (reference sequence). The length of the CDR3 is 14 residues. The V gene end was trimmed by 3 bases and the J gene end by 7 bases; junction bases not matched to a gene: 7. The CDR3 nucleotides read TGCAGTGCTAGTAGGGCGGGGGGGCCGAATGAGCAGTTCTTC. This encodes CSASRAGGPNEQFF.

V is TRBV6-1 and J is TRBJ2-7, with 11 bases matching TRBD2. CDR1 and CDR2 from the germline V gene are MNHNS and SASEGT. Trimming removed 10 bases from V and 3 bases from J; junction bases left unmatched: 5. The CDR3 sequence is 13 residues long. CDR3 region: CAIGLAGDYEQYF. DNA of the CDR3: TGTGCCATAGGACTAGCGGGTGACTACGAGCAGTACTTC.

This chain joins TRBV7-6 and TRBJ1-3; D is ambiguous. The CDR3 is 15 amino acids. V gave up 5 bases and J gave up 2 bases, with 13 bases separating them. From germline, CDR1 is SGHVS and CDR2 FNYEAQ. The CDR3 DNA reads as TGTGCCAGCAGCCGCTCCGTCGGGGCTGGAAACACCATATATTTT. Translated: CASSRSVGAGNTIYF.

The rearrangement uses TRBV28 and TRBJ1-4, with 10 bases matching TRBD1. The germline V gene has CDR1 MDHEN and CDR2 SYDVKM. The CDR3 contains 15 residues. The V gene end was trimmed by 5 bases and the J gene end by 7 bases; junction bases not matched to a gene: 7. Written as DNA, the CDR3 is TGTGCCAGCAGTCCCAGGACAGGGGGGGGTGAAAAACTGTTTTTT. Its translation is CASSPRTGGGEKLFF.

The chain combines TRBV18 with TRBJ2-3; possibly TRBD1 or TRBD2 for D (5 bases each). V was shortened by 0 bases and J by 1 base, with 5 bases between the two germline ends. Germline V gives CDR1 KGHSH, CDR2 LQKENI. The CDR3 extends over 14 amino acids. CDR3 loop: CASSPPGGTDTQYF. DNA for the CDR3: TGTGCCAGCTCACCACCGGGGGGCACAGATACGCAGTATTTT.

The chain carries TRBV20-1 and TRBJ1-5; D is ambiguous. The length of the CDR3 is 14 residues. The V gene lost 1 base and the J gene lost 3 bases, with 10 bases spanning the gap. The V gene's germline CDR1 is DFQATT and CDR2 SNEGSKA (reference sequence). This chain's CDR3 is CSARGPGDNQPQHF. The DNA of the CDR3 is TGCAGTGCTAGAGGGCCGGGTGACAATCAGCCCCAGCATTTT.

The chain has TRBV6-5 and TRBJ2-1; TRBD2 matches 8 bases. Germline CDR1 MNHEY, CDR2 SVGAGI. V dropped 4 bases and J dropped 8; count of bases not matched to a gene: 4. This CDR3 contains 13 residues. DNA for the CDR3: TGTGCCAGCAGTTCCTTGACTAGCGATGAGCAGTTCTTC. Translation gives CASSSLTSDEQFF.

To note about this clonotype: The junction departs from germline at one end; a sequencing error may be responsible. The V and J genes are TRBV3-1 and TRBJ2-1; 7 bases line up with TRBD1. The CDR3 contains 12 residues. Germline V lookup: CDR1 LGHDT, CDR2 YNNKEL (reference sequence). The CDR3 bases are TGTGCCAGCAGCCAAATAAGACAGGGCCCTATCTTC. The encoded protein is CASSQIRQGPIF.

V and J are TRBV6-1 and TRBJ2-7; 9 bases map to TRBD2. CDR1 MNHNS and CDR2 SASEGT come from the germline V gene. The CDR3 is made up of 15 amino acids. V lost 6 bases, J lost 2 bases, and 8 bases stayed unmatched. In DNA form, the CDR3 reads TGTGCCAGCAGAGCCCTAGCGGGGCCTCCCTACGAGCAGTACTTC. Translating it yields CASRALAGPPYEQYF.

V usage is TRBV7-2 and J usage is TRBJ1-2, with 8 nucleotides matching TRBD1. There are 14 residues in the CDR3. From germline, CDR1 is SGHTA and CDR2 FQGNSA. The V gene end was trimmed by 1 base and the J gene end by 8 bases; junction bases not matched to a gene: 6. The CDR3 coding sequence is TGTGCCAGCAGCTTAGGACAGGGGTCGGGAGGCTACACCTTC. Amino acid sequence: CASSLGQGSGGYTF.

The chain is built from TRBV20-1 and TRBJ1-1, with D perhaps matching TRBD1 (6 bases). The V gene lost 6 bases and the J gene lost 0 bases, with 14 bases spanning the gap. The CDR3 is made up of 14 amino acids. The germline gives CDR1 DFQATT, CDR2 SNEGSKA (reference sequence). CDR3 in amino acids: CSAKTGPMNTEAFF. The CDR3 DNA is TGCAGTGCCAAGACAGGCCCGATGAACACTGAAGCTTTCTTT.

The rearrangement uses TRBV30 and TRBJ1-2; TRBD1 matches 9 bases. Germline-derived CDR1 and CDR2 are GTSNPN and SVGIG (reference sequence). V shed 5 bases and J 3 bases; nucleotides not matched to a gene: 7. The CDR3 length is 14 residues. The CDR3: CAWVGQGRYYGYTF. Here the CDR3 DNA reads TGTGCCTGGGTCGGACAGGGGCGGTACTATGGCTACACCTTC.

This clonotype was observed a few times. The gene calls are TRBV4-2 and TRBJ1-5; D perhaps matches TRBD1 (5 bases). The CDR3 runs to 16 residues. Germline V CDR1 and CDR2: LGHNA, YNFKEQ. Trimming stripped 0 bases from V and 5 bases from J, with 14 bases between. The CDR3 coding sequence is TGTGCCAGCAGCCAAGATCCGGCAGGGAGTCATCAGCCCCAGCATTTT. This translates into CASSQDPAGSHQPQHF.

The chain joins TRBV20-1 to TRBJ2-3; D is perhaps TRBD1 (6 bases). This CDR3 is built from 14 residues. Trimming left V 0 bases short and J 5 bases short, with 12 bases between. Germline CDR1 reads DFQATT; CDR2 reads SNEGSKA (reference sequence). The CDR3 DNA follows: TGCAGTGCTAGAGATACTTTCAGGGGAGATACGCAGTATTTT. Protein product: CSARDTFRGDTQYF.

The gene calls are TRBV18 and TRBJ1-1; D gene uncertain. This CDR3 has 17 residues. CDR1 and CDR2 (germline): KGHSH, LQKENI. V gave up 1 base and J gave up 1 base, with 16 bases separating them. The CDR3 region has the DNA TGTGCCAGCTCACCACAATTGGCAGCGGCTAAGAACACTGAAGCTTTCTTT. Its translation: CASSPQLAAAKNTEAFF. The full variable domain, rest sourced from reference TRBV18 and TRBJ1-1, is NAGVMQNPRHLVRRRGQEARLRCSPMKGHSHVYWYRQLPEEGLKFMVYLQKENIIDESGMPKERFSAEFPKEGPSILRIQQVVRGDSAAYFCASSPQLAAAKNTEAFFGQGTRLTVV.

The CDR3 coding sequence is TGTGCCAGCGAGGGGACACTCAACACTGAAGCTTTCTTT. Translated, it gives CASEGTLNTEAFF. J is TRBJ1-1 and V is TRBV6-1, with D possibly being TRBD1 (6 bases). The CDR3 has 13 amino acids. CDR1 and CDR2 (germline): MNHNS, SASEGT. Trimming pared 8 bases from V and 2 bases from J, leaving 12 bases between.

The chain recombines TRBV27 with TRBJ2-7; 8 bases map to TRBD1. This CDR3 comprises 14 residues. The J segment lost 5 bases and the V segment lost 4 bases, leaving 7 bases of the junction unmatched. The germline CDR1 and CDR2 sequences are MNHEY and SMNVEV (reference sequence). CDR3 DNA: TGTGCCAGCAGTTGGAGGACAGGGTCTAACGAGCAGTACTTC. Amino acid sequence: CASSWRTGSNEQYF.

The chain recombines TRBV28 with TRBJ2-3, with 12 bases fitting TRBD2. Trimming at V came to 7 bases and at J to 0 bases, leaving 11 bases not matched to a gene. CDR1 MDHEN and CDR2 SYDVKM come from the germline V gene. This CDR3 is built from 18 residues. CDR3 coding DNA: TGTGCCAGCACCCCAGGGACTAGCGGGCCACCAAGCACAGATACGCAGTATTTT. The encoded protein is CASTPGTSGPPSTDTQYF. The full variable domain, rest sourced from reference TRBV28 and TRBJ2-3, is DVKVTQSSRYLVKRTGEKVFLECVQDMDHENMFWYRQDPGLGLRLIYFSYDVKMKEKGDIPEGYSVSREKKERFSLILESASTNQTSMYLCASTPGTSGPPSTDTQYFGPGTRLTVL.

V usage is TRBV19 and J usage is TRBJ2-7, with a tentative D call TRBD1 (5 bases). The CDR3 consists of 15 residues. Trimming took off 1 base at V and 2 bases at J, with 12 bases between the two ends. The V gene's germline CDR1 is LNHDA and CDR2 SQIVND (reference sequence). Here the CDR3 reads CASSIGAGSTYEQYF. The CDR3 DNA follows: TGTGCCAGTAGTATAGGCGCAGGGTCGACCTACGAGCAGTACTTC.